The clone carrying this T cell receptor beta chain was picked up a small number of times. The data derive from a study of blood T cell repertoires in COVID-19. Study context: PBMCs, B-cell-depleted T cells, or T cells were the source of the cDNA or gDNA that made up the material.

The CDR3 sequence is 14 residues long. Trimming took off 5 bases at V and 0 bases at J, with 11 bases between the two ends. Per the germline V gene, CDR1 is MDHEN and CDR2 is SYDVKM. The repertoire was sequenced with immunoSEQ multiplex PCR; TCRdb's copy has only in-frame clones and lacks some. The sample contains under 250,000 clones, around 83% of which appear only once. Participant reports of clinical history set cohort assignment. The chain uses TRBV28 and TRBJ2-7, with D possibly TRBD2 on 7 matching bases. This receptor was identified in a woman aged 40 to 55 with acute COVID-19. Sequencing was carried out using PBMCs or T cells enriched from blood (not recorded which). The CDR3 here is CASSEGGLSYEQYF. The CDR3 DNA reads as TGTGCCAGCAGTGAGGGGGGGCTCTCCTACGAGCAGTACTTC. Full variable domain (missing parts from reference TRBV28 and TRBJ2-7): DVKVTQSSRYLVKRTGEKVFLECVQDMDHENMFWYRQDPGLGLRLIYFSYDVKMKEKGDIPEGYSVSREKKERFSLILESASTNQTSMYLCASSEGGLSYEQYFGPGTRLTVT.